This T cell receptor (beta chain) was sequenced during a study of shared clonotypes between healthy human individuals. Study findings and constraints: Collection of samples was limited to blood; tissue repertoires likely differ.

The CDR3 loop spans 17 amino acids. V was shortened by 0 bases and J by 0 bases, with 12 bases between the two germline ends. Germline lookup yields CDR1 KGHSH and CDR2 LQKENI. Recent acute infections and vaccinations were absent in the healthy HIV-negative adult donors. Everyone who donated was a Caucasian adult who lived in Nashville, Tennessee. Worth noting for this clone: What it binds is not known.

For every subset, genomic DNA was evenly distributed across several immunoSEQ plates. Measured with immunoSEQ multiplex PCR; TCRdb has only the in-frame clones, and not every one. This sample has some 500,000 clones; 79% occur once, and the top ten carry more than 10%. The chain employs TRBV18 and TRBJ1-3; D remains unclear. The specimen was PBMCs. The sequence was collected from a woman in her forties in good health. Some clones in this sample may be carry-over from other donors' samples. The CDR3 sequence is CASSPPYRSDSGNTIYF. The CDR3 region has the DNA TGTGCCAGCTCACCACCCTACAGATCGGACTCTGGAAACACCATATATTTT.